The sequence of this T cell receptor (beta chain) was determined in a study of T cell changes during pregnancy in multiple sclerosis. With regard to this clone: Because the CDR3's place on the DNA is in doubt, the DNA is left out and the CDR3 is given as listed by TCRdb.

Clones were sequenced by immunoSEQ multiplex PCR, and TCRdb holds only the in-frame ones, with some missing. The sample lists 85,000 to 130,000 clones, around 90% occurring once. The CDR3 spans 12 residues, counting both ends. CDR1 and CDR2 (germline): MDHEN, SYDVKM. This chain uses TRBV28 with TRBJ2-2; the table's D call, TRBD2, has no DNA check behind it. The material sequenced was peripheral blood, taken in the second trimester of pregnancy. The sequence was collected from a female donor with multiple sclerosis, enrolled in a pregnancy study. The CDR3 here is CASSTSAGELFF.